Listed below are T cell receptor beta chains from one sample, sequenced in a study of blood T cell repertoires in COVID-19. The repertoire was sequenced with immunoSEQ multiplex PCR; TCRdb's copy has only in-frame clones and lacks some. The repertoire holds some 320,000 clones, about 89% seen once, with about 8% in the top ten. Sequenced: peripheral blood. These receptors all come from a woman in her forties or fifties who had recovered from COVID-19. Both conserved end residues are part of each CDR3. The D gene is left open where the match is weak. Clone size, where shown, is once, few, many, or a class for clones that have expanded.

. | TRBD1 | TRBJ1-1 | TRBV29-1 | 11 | CSARTGPEAFF | TGCAGCGCCCGGACAGGGCCTGAAGCTTTCTTT
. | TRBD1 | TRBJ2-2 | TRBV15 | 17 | CATSRLGQGLLTGELFF | TGTGCCACCAGCAGATTGGGACAGGGTCTATTGACCGGGGAGCTGTTTTTT
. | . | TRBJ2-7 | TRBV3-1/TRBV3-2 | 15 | CASSQVEGYSYEQYF | TGTGCCAGCAGCCAAGTAGAGGGCTACTCCTACGAGCAGTACTTC
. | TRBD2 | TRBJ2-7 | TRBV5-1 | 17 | CASSLAGTSGGAYEQYF | TGCGCCAGCAGCTTGGCCGGGACTAGCGGGGGGGCCTACGAGCAGTACTTC
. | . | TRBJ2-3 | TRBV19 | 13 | CASRRGGTDTQYF | TGTGCCAGTAGGCGCGGGGGCACGGATACGCAGTATTTT
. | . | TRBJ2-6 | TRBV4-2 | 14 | CASSPGAGANVLTF | TGTGCCAGCAGCCCAGGGGCCGGGGCCAACGTCCTGACTTTC
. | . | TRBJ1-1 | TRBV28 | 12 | CASSTPTGEAFF | TGTGCCAGCAGTACCCCGACGGGAGAAGCTTTCTTT
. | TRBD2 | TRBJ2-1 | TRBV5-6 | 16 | CASSGVGLASYNEQFF | TGTGCCAGCAGCGGGGTCGGACTAGCGAGCTACAATGAGCAGTTCTTC
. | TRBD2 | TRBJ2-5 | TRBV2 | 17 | CASSKLAGGRAVETQYF | TGTGCCAGCAGTAAACTAGCGGGGGGGCGGGCGGTAGAGACCCAGTACTTC
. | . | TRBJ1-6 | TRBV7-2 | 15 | CASSPRGAVDSPLHF | TGTGCCAGCAGCCCACGGGGGGCTGTGGATTCACCCCTCCACTTT
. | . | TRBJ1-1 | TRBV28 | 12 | CASSLSRVEAFF | TGTGCCAGCAGTTTATCGAGGGTTGAAGCTTTCTTT
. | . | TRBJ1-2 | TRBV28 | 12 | CASLTRGDGYTF | TGTGCCAGCCTTACCAGGGGCGACGGCTACACCTTC
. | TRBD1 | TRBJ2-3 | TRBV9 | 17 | CASSVENRGRVGDTQYF | TGTGCCAGCAGCGTGGAAAACAGGGGGCGAGTGGGGGATACGCAGTATTTT
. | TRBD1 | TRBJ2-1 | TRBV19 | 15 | CASSLDRGITNEQFF | TGTGCCAGTAGTCTGGACAGGGGTATAACTAATGAGCAGTTCTTC
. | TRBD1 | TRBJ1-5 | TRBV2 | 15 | CASSDRTGGRQPQHF | TGTGCCAGCAGTGATAGGACAGGGGGGCGTCAGCCCCAGCATTTT
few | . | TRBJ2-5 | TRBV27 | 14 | CASSFGETQETQYF | TGTGCCAGCAGTTTTGGAGAAACTCAAGAGACCCAGTACTTC
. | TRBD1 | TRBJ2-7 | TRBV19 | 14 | CASRQLQGANEQYF | TGTGCCAGTAGACAACTACAGGGGGCCAACGAGCAGTACTTC
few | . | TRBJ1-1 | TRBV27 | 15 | CASKTGKTMNTEAFF | TGTGCCAGCAAGACAGGAAAAACGATGAACACTGAAGCTTTCTTT
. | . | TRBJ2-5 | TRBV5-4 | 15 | CASSNQGGGFEDQYF | TGTGCCAGCAGCAACCAGGGAGGGGGGTTTGAAGACCAGTACTTC
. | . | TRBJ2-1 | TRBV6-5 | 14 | CASSRGGLPGEQFF | TGTGCCAGCAGTAGGGGGGGGCTGCCGGGGGAGCAGTTCTTC
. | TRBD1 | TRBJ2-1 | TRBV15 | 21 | CATSRGWGTGSILSSYNEQFF | TGTGCCACCAGCAGAGGATGGGGGACAGGGAGTATTCTTAGCTCCTACAATGAGCAGTTCTTC
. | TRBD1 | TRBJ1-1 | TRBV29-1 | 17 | CSVEDPRIGTGNTEAFF | TGCAGCGTTGAAGATCCCCGTATCGGGACAGGGAACACTGAAGCTTTCTTT
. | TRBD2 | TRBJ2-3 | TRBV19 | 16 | CASSTGGSSSTDTQYF | TGTGCCAGTAGTACCGGGGGGTCCTCAAGCACAGATACGCAGTATTTT
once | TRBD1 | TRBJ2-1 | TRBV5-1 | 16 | CASNDFRAGQANEQFF | TGCGCCAGCAACGATTTCCGAGCCGGACAGGCCAATGAGCAGTTCTTC
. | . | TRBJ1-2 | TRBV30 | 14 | CAWSVGAASYGYTF | TGTGCCTGGAGTGTAGGGGCAGCCAGCTATGGCTACACCTTC
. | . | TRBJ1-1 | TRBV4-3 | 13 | CASSRGGNTEAFF | TGCGCCAGCAGCCGAGGGGGGAACACTGAAGCTTTCTTT
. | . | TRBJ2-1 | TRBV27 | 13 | CASSLGHYNEQFF | TGTGCCAGCAGTTTGGGACACTACAATGAGCAGTTCTTC
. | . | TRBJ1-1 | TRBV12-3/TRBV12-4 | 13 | CASSNRVNTEAFF | TGTGCCAGCAGTAACAGGGTGAACACTGAAGCTTTCTTT
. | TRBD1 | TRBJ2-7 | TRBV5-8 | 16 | CASSNTGEIVLYEQYF | TGTGCCAGCAGCAACACAGGGGAGATCGTGCTCTACGAGCAGTACTTC
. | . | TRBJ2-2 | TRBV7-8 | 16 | CASSLVGSYPTGELFF | TGTGCCAGCAGCTTAGTCGGGTCCTACCCCACCGGGGAGCTGTTTTTT
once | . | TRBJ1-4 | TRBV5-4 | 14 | CASSLAKENEKLFF | TGTGCCAGCAGCTTGGCGAAAGAGAATGAAAAACTGTTTTTT
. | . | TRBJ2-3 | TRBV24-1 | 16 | CATSAQGREYADTQYF | TGTGCCACCAGTGCCCAGGGGAGGGAATATGCAGATACGCAGTATTTT
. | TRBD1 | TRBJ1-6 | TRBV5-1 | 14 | CASSPRQGDSPLHF | TGCGCCAGCAGCCCACGACAGGGCGACTCACCCCTCCACTTT
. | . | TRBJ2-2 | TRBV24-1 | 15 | CATSGRTDSTGELFF | TGTGCCACCAGTGGGAGGACAGACTCCACCGGGGAGCTGTTTTTT
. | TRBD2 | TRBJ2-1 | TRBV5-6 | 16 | CASSFTREFAYNEQFF | TGTGCCAGCAGCTTCACGCGGGAGTTCGCCTACAATGAGCAGTTCTTC
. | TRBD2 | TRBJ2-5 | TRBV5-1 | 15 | CASSGGLAGVETQYF | TGCGCCAGCAGCGGGGGACTAGCGGGAGTTGAGACCCAGTACTTC
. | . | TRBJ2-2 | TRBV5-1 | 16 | CASSQAGQEVIGELFF | TGCGCCAGCAGCCAGGCGGGGCAGGAGGTGATCGGGGAGCTGTTTTTT
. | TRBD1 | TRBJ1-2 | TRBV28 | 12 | CASSLDRVYSFF | TGTGCCAGCAGTCTGGACAGGGTTTATTCCTTCTTC
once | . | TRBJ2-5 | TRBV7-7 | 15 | CASSLGGSRQETQYF | TGTGCCAGCAGCTTAGGAGGGTCCCGCCAAGAGACCCAGTACTTC
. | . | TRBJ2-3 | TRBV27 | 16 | CASSYYRSTGTDTQYF | TGTGCCAGCAGCTACTATCGGAGCACGGGCACAGATACGCAGTATTTT
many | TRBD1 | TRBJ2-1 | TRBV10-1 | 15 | CASSSSRDSYNEQFF | TGCGCCAGCAGTTCGTCAAGGGACAGCTACAATGAGCAGTTCTTC
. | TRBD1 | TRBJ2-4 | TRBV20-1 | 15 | CSASPVDRPWNIQYF | TGCAGTGCTAGTCCGGTGGACAGGCCTTGGAACATTCAGTACTTC
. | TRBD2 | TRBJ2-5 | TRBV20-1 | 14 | CSASDRGGTETQYF | TGCAGTGCTAGTGACCGGGGGGGCACAGAGACCCAGTACTTC
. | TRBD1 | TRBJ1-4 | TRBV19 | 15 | CASSDRRGTGEKLFF | TGTGCCAGTAGTGATCGTAGGGGGACAGGCGAAAAACTGTTTTTT
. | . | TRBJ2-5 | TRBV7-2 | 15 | CASSLMGSLGGTQYF | TGTGCCAGCAGCTTAATGGGATCCCTCGGGGGGACCCAGTACTTC
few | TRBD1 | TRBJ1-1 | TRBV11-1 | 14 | CASSAGQGNTEAFF | TGTGCCAGCAGCGCTGGACAGGGTAACACTGAAGCTTTCTTT